This T cell receptor (beta chain) appears in the sequencing data of a study of OX40 agonist ivuxolimab in advanced cancers. Overall study context: The mean age was about 57 years, ranging from about 20 to 79, with less than 90% of participants male. Partial responses were recorded for three patients, including one with hepatocellular carcinoma and two with cutaneous melanoma.

Peripheral blood came from all dose cohorts at three timepoints. Overall study findings and caveats: On average, CD8+ T cells showed a greater number of expanded clones than CD4+.

Only in-frame clones appear in the TCRdb table, and some are missing; sequencing was by immunoSEQ multiplex PCR. This table has roughly 80,000 clones, approximately 90% appearing once. A note on this clone: The antigen is not known.

The V and J ends lost 0 bases and 0 bases respectively, with 12 bases between them. This CDR3 region has 18 residues. The germline CDR1 and CDR2 sequences are LGHNA and YSLEER. Material: CD4+ or CD8+ T cells sorted from blood, obtained in a trial of the OX40 agonist ivuxolimab. The receptor was derived from an adult with an advanced solid tumor such as melanoma, head and neck, liver or kidney cancer. The V call is TRBV4-3, the J call TRBJ2-6, with D hard to call. CDR3: CASSQEGSVGSGANVLTF. CDR3 bases: TGCGCCAGCAGCCAAGAGGGGTCGGTCGGCTCTGGGGCCAACGTCCTGACTTTC.